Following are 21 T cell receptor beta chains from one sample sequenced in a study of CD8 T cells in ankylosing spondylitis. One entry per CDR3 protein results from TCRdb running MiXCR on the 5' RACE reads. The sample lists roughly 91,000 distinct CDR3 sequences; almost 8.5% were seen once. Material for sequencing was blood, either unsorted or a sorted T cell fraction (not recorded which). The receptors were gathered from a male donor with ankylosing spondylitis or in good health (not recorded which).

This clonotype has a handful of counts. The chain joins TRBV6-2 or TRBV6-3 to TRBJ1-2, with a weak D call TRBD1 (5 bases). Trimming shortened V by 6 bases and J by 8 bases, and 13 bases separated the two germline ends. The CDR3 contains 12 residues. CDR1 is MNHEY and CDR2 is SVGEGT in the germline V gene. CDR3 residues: CASRPQGEGYTF. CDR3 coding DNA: TGTGCCAGCAGGCCTCAGGGAGAGGGCTACACCTTC.

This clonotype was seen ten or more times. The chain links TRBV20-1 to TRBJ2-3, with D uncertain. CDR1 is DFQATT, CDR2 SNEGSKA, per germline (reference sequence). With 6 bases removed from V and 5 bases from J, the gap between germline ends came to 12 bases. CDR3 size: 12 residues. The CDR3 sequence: CSAPEEIDTQYF. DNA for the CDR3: TGCAGTGCCCCCGAGGAGATAGATACGCAGTATTTT.

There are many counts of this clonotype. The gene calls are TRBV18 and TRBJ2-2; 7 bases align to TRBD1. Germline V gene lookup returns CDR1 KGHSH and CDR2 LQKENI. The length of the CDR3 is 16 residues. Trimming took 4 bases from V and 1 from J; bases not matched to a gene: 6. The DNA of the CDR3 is TGTGCCAGCTCACAAATCGGACAGGAGAACACCGGGGAGCTGTTTTTT. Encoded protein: CASSQIGQENTGELFF.

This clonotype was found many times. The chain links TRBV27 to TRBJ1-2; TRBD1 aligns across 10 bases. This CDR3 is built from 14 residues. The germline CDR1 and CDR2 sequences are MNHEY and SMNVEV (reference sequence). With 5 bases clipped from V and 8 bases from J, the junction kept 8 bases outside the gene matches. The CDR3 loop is CASSPSTGGRGYTF. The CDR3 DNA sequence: TGTGCCAGCAGTCCCTCGACAGGGGGCAGGGGCTACACCTTC.

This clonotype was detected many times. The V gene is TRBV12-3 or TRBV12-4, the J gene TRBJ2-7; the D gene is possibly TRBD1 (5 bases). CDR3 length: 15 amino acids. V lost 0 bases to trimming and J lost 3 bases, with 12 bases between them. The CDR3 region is CASSLAQLGRYEQYF. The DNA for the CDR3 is TGTGCCAGCAGTTTAGCCCAGCTGGGGCGCTACGAGCAGTACTTC.

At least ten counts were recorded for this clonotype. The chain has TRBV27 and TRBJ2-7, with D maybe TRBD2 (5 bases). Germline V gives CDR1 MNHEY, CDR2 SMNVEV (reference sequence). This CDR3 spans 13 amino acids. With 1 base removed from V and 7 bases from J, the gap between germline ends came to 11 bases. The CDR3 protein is CASSLLYEGEQYF. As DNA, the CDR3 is TGTGCCAGCAGTTTATTGTATGAGGGAGAGCAGTACTTC.

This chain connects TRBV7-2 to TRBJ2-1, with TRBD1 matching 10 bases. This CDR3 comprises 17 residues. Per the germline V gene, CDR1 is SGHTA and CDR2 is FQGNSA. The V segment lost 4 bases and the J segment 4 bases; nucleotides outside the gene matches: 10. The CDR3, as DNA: TGTACCAGCAGCTCGGGGTGGGGGACAGGGGAATACAATGAGCAGTTCTTC. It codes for CTSSSGWGTGEYNEQFF.

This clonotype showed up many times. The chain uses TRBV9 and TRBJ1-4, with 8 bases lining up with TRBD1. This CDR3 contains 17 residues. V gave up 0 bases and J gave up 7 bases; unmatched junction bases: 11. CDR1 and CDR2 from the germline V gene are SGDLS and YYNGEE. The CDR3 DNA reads TGTGCCAGCAGCGTAGGGGGACAGGCTTTTTTCGGTGAAAAACTGTTTTTT. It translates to CASSVGGQAFFGEKLFF.

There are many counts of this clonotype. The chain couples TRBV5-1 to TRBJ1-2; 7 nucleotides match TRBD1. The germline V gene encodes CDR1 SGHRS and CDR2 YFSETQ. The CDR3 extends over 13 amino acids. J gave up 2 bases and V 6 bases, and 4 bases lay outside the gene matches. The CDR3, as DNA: TGCGCCAGCAAGGGGGCAGGGAACTATGGCTACACCTTC. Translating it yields CASKGAGNYGYTF.

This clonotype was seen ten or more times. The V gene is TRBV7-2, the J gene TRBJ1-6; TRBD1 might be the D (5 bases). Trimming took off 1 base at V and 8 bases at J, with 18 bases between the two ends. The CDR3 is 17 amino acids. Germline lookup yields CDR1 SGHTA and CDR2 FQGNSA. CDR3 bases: TGTGCCAGCAGCTTAGTCGACGGGGGACCACCGGATTCACCCCTCCACTTT. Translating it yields CASSLVDGGPPDSPLHF.

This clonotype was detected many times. CDR3 sequence: CASKETGPLSSGNTIYF. In nucleotides, the CDR3 is TGTGCCAGCAAAGAGACAGGGCCTTTGAGCTCTGGAAACACCATATATTTT. The rearrangement joins TRBV12-3 or TRBV12-4 to TRBJ1-3; TRBD1 aligns across 7 bases. The CDR3 length is 17 residues. The junction had 12 bases not matched to a gene; V was cut back by 7 bases and J by 0 bases.

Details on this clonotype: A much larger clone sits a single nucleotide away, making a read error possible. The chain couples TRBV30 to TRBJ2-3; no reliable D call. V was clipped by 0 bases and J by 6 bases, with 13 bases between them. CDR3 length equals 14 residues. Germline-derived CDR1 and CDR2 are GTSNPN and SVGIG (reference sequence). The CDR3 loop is CAWSVRLTRDTQYF. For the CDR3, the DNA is TGTGCCTGGAGTGTACGGCTTACTCGGGATACGCAGTATTTT.

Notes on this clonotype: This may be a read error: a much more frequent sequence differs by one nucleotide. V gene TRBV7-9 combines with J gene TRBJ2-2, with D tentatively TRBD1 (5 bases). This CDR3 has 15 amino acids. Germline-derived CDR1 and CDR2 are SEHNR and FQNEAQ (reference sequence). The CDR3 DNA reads TGTGCCAACAGCCCTTCAGGGCCTAGCACCGGGGAGCTGTTTTTT. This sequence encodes CANSPSGPSTGELFF.

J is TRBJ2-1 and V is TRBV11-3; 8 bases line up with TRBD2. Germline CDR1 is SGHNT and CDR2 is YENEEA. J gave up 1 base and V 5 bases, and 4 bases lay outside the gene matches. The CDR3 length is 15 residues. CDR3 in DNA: TGTGCCAGCAGCCTCCGGGAGGGGTCCTACAATGAGCAGTTCTTC. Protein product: CASSLREGSYNEQFF.

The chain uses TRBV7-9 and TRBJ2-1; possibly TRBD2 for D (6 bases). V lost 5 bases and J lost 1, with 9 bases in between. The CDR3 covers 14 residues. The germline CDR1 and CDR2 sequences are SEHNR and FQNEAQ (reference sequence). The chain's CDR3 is CASSRESSYNEQFF. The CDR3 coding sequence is TGTGCCAGCAGCCGGGAGTCATCCTACAATGAGCAGTTCTTC.

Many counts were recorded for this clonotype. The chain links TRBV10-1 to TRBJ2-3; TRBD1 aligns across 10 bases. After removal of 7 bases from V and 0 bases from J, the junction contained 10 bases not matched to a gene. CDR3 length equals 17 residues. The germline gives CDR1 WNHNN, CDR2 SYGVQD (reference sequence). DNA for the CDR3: TGCGCCAGCATGCCGGGACAGGGGTTTCGGAGCACAGATACGCAGTATTTT. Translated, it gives CASMPGQGFRSTDTQYF.

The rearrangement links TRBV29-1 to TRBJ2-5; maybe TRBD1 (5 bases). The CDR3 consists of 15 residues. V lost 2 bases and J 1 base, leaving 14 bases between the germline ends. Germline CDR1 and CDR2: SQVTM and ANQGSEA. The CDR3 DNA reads TGCAGCGTTGAACAATGGGGCGGATCCCAAGAGACCCAGTACTTC. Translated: CSVEQWGGSQETQYF.

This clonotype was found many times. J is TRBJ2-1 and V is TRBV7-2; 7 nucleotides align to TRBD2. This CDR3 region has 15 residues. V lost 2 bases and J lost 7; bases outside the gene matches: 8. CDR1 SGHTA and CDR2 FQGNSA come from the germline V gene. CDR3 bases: TGTGCCAGCAGCTTAAGGCTCCCAGCGGGGAATGAGCAGTTCTTC. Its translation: CASSLRLPAGNEQFF.

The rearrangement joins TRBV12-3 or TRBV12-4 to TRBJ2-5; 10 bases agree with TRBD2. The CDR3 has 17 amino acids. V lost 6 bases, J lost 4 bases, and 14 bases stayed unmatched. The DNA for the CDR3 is TGTGCCAGCAGCATGGGGCTAGCGGGAGCGTTCGGAGAGACCCAGTACTTC. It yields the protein CASSMGLAGAFGETQYF.

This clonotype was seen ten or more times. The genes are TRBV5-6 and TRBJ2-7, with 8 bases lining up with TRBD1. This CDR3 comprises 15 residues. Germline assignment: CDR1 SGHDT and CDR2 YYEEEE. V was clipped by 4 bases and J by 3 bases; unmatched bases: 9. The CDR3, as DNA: TGTGCCAGCAGCCATCAGACAGGGGCGTTCTACGAGCAGTACTTC. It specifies CASSHQTGAFYEQYF.

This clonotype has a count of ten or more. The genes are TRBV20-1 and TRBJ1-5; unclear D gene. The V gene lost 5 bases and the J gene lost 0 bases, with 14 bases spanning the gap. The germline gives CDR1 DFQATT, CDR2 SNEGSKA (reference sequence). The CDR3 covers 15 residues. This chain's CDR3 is CSAFVDQYSNQPQHF. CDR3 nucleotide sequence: TGCAGTGCTTTCGTCGACCAGTATAGCAATCAGCCCCAGCATTTT.